The next 29 T cell receptor beta chains were all read from a single sample in a study of blood T cell repertoires in COVID-19. Sequencing used immunoSEQ multiplex PCR; TCRdb keeps in-frame clones, though not all of them. The sample yields over 250,000 clones, around 84% seen once. What was sequenced was PBMCs or T cells enriched from blood (not recorded which). These receptors originate from a man in his forties or fifties who had been exposed to COVID-19.

The chain employs TRBV19 and TRBJ2-7, with 10 positions matching TRBD1. CDR1 and CDR2 (germline): LNHDA, SQIVND (reference sequence). Trimming at V came to 5 bases and at J to 6 bases, leaving 7 bases not matched to a gene. CDR3 length: 14 amino acids. CDR3 region: CASSHRGQGSEQYF. CDR3 bases: TGTGCCAGTAGTCACCGGGGACAGGGGAGCGAGCAGTACTTC.

The rearrangement links TRBV11-3 to TRBJ2-1, with 9 bases lining up with TRBD1. Germline-derived CDR1 and CDR2 are SGHNT and YENEEA. The V segment lost 3 bases and the J segment 5 bases; nucleotides outside the gene matches: 5. The CDR3 spans 15 residues. The CDR3 coding sequence is TGTGCCAGCAGCTTGGGACAGGGATTTAACAATGAGCAGTTCTTC. This codes for CASSLGQGFNNEQFF.

The chain carries TRBV27 and TRBJ2-7; the match to TRBD1 covers 10 bases. Trimming at V came to 8 bases and at J to 4 bases, leaving 2 bases not matched to a gene. The CDR3 totals 12 residues. Germline-derived CDR1 and CDR2 are MNHEY and SMNVEV (reference sequence). CDR3 coding DNA: TGTGCCAGCGGGGACAGGGGATACGAGCAGTACTTC. Translating gives CASGDRGYEQYF.

The V call is TRBV18, the J call TRBJ2-3; no definite D call. V shed 5 bases and J shed 1 base, with 4 bases lying between them. CDR1 and CDR2 (germline): KGHSH, LQKENI. The CDR3 is made up of 12 amino acids. The CDR3 reads CASSERTDTQYF. In DNA form, the CDR3 reads TGTGCCAGCTCAGAGCGCACAGATACGCAGTATTTT.

The chain uses TRBV7-9 and TRBJ2-1; 14 bases agree with TRBD2. The CDR3 loop spans 16 amino acids. The V and J ends lost 4 bases and 7 bases, in that order; junction bases with no gene match: 6. Germline values: CDR1 SEHNR, CDR2 FQNEAQ (reference sequence). CDR3 coding DNA: TGTGCCAGCAGCTCCGAACGGACTAGCGGGAGGAATGAGCAGTTCTTC. This encodes CASSSERTSGRNEQFF.

The V and J genes are TRBV29-1 and TRBJ1-1; D unresolved. The V gene lost 5 bases and the J gene lost 2 bases, with 15 bases spanning the gap. This CDR3 has 14 residues. Germline V gene lookup returns CDR1 SQVTM and CDR2 ANQGSEA. The DNA of the CDR3 is TGCAGCGTTTTGGGGATGAGGGTCAACACTGAAGCTTTCTTT. This sequence encodes CSVLGMRVNTEAFF.

This chain uses TRBV11-2 with TRBJ2-2, with no clear D. V lost 5 bases to trimming and J lost 8 bases, with 9 bases between them. There are 12 residues in the CDR3. Germline V gene sequence: CDR1 SGHAT, CDR2 FQNNGV. The CDR3 here is CASSVKSGELFF. The DNA of the CDR3 is TGTGCCAGCAGCGTAAAGAGTGGGGAGCTGTTTTTT.

V is TRBV18 and J is TRBJ1-1; 8 bases align to TRBD1. Trimming took 0 bases from V and 2 from J; bases not matched to a gene: 8. Germline V gene lookup returns CDR1 KGHSH and CDR2 LQKENI. CDR3 size: 17 residues. The CDR3: CASSPPLSTGVNTEAFF. Here the CDR3 DNA reads TGTGCCAGCTCACCACCACTATCGACAGGGGTCAACACTGAAGCTTTCTTT.

The rearrangement joins TRBV18 to TRBJ2-7; no reliable D call. V lost 3 bases and J lost 6, with 15 bases in between. The V gene's germline CDR1 is KGHSH and CDR2 LQKENI. The CDR3 covers 14 residues. CDR3 in DNA: TGTGCCAGCTCACCTACGCGAGGAGATAGCGAGCAGTACTTC. This gives the protein CASSPTRGDSEQYF.

The chain couples TRBV30 to TRBJ1-5, with D possibly TRBD1 on 6 matching bases. The CDR3 totals 17 residues. V dropped 0 bases and J dropped 3 bases, with 18 bases sitting between them. Germline-derived CDR1 and CDR2 are GTSNPN and SVGIG (reference sequence). Here the CDR3 reads CAWSVFWGPGANQPQHF. For the CDR3, the DNA is TGTGCCTGGAGTGTATTCTGGGGGCCGGGTGCCAATCAGCCCCAGCATTTT.

This chain uses TRBV7-9 with TRBJ1-3; D uncertain. V gave up 5 bases and J gave up 4 bases, with 9 bases separating them. The CDR3 runs 13 residues. Germline V gene sequence: CDR1 SEHNR, CDR2 FQNEAQ (reference sequence). Here the CDR3 DNA reads TGTGCCAGCAGCCCGGTCGGGGGAAACACCATATATTTT. Protein product: CASSPVGGNTIYF.

The V call is TRBV7-9, the J call TRBJ2-2, with a weak D call TRBD2 (6 bases). CDR1 is SEHNR and CDR2 is FQNEAQ in the germline V gene (reference sequence). CDR3 length equals 15 residues. Trimming pared 1 base from V and 4 bases from J, leaving 10 bases between. The CDR3, as DNA: TGTGCCAGCAGCTTAGGCGGCGGGACCACCGGGGAGCTGTTTTTT. It codes for CASSLGGGTTGELFF.

The chain carries TRBV11-2 and TRBJ2-5; D gene uncertain. The V end lost 1 base, the J end lost 3 bases, and 6 bases lay between the germline ends. The CDR3 length is 13 residues. The germline gives CDR1 SGHAT, CDR2 FQNNGV. DNA for the CDR3: TGTGCCAGCAGCTTAGGGGCCAAAGAGACCCAGTACTTC. Its protein product is CASSLGAKETQYF.

The chain employs TRBV30 and TRBJ2-7; 13 bases are a match to TRBD2. This CDR3 contains 16 residues. Germline assignment: CDR1 GTSNPN and CDR2 SVGIG (reference sequence). Germline trimming cut 5 bases from V and 0 bases from J; bases unmatched to any gene: 7. CDR3 in amino acids: CAWGGTSGILSYEQYF. The DNA for the CDR3 is TGTGCCTGGGGAGGGACTAGCGGGATCCTCTCCTACGAGCAGTACTTC.

This clone appeared a single time. J is TRBJ2-7 and V is TRBV30; a possible D gene is TRBD1 (6 bases). Deletions cut 7 bases from V and 6 bases from J, with 13 bases between. The V gene's germline CDR1 is GTSNPN and CDR2 SVGIG (reference sequence). The CDR3 extends over 11 amino acids. The CDR3 sequence is CASGVLGEQYF. For the CDR3, the DNA is TGTGCCTCAGGGGTTCTAGGCGAGCAGTACTTC.

The gene calls are TRBV7-8 and TRBJ1-1, with 11 bases fitting TRBD1. The ends lost 0 bases at V and 8 bases at J; junction bases unmatched: 11. This CDR3 has 17 amino acids. CDR1 SGHVS and CDR2 FQNEAQ come from the germline V gene. DNA of the CDR3: TGTGCCAGCAGCTTAGCGTTTATCGTGGACAGGGGGCCCGAAGCTTTCTTT. Translation: CASSLAFIVDRGPEAFF.

The CDR3 DNA sequence: TGTGCCAGTAGTATAGATAGGAGCGGGGGCTACACCTTC. Translated: CASSIDRSGGYTF. The chain uses TRBV19 and TRBJ1-2, with no clear D. V lost 0 bases to trimming and J lost 8 bases, with 10 bases between them. The CDR3 is made up of 13 amino acids. In germline, CDR1 is LNHDA, CDR2 SQIVND (reference sequence).

This chain joins TRBV16 and TRBJ2-5, with a weak D call TRBD1 (6 bases). V was shortened by 6 bases and J by 2 bases, with 16 bases between the two germline ends. Germline CDR1 is KGHSY and CDR2 is FQNENV. This CDR3 region has 15 residues. CDR3 DNA: TGTGCCAGCAGTCGAAAGGGGGTCGCACAAGAGACCCAGTACTTC. This gives the protein CASSRKGVAQETQYF.

The rearrangement uses TRBV5-6 and TRBJ2-1; TRBD1 matches at 7 bases. Trimming cost V 4 bases and J 7 bases; bases outside gene matches: 14. The germline CDR1 and CDR2 sequences are SGHDT and YYEEEE. CDR3 length: 16 residues. CDR3 DNA: TGTGCCAGCAGCCAATACAGGGGAACTGGAAGAAATGAGCAGTTCTTC. It codes for CASSQYRGTGRNEQFF.

This chain joins TRBV2 and TRBJ2-7, with D tentatively TRBD2 (5 bases). The V end lost 2 bases, the J end lost 5 bases, and 10 bases lay between the germline ends. The V gene's germline CDR1 is SNHLY and CDR2 FYNNEI. The CDR3 length is 13 residues. The CDR3 DNA is TGTGCCAGCAGTGAAACTAGGGCGCACGAGCAGTACTTC. Translated: CASSETRAHEQYF.

The gene calls are TRBV30 and TRBJ1-5; D is perhaps TRBD1 (5 bases). V shed 1 base and J shed 6 bases, with 10 bases lying between them. The length of the CDR3 is 13 residues. Germline V gene data show CDR1 as GTSNPN and CDR2 as SVGIG (reference sequence). CDR3 sequence reads: CAWSEDNSQPQHF. CDR3 in DNA: TGTGCCTGGAGTGAGGACAATTCTCAGCCCCAGCATTTT.

This chain links TRBV6-1 with TRBJ2-7; 8 nucleotides agree with TRBD2. The trim removed 3 bases at V and 0 bases at J, leaving 16 bases unmatched. Germline V gene lookup returns CDR1 MNHNS and CDR2 SASEGT. The CDR3 extends over 19 amino acids. In DNA form, the CDR3 reads TGTGCCAGCAGTGACAGCCCGACCTCACTAGCGGAGAGCTCCTACGAGCAGTACTTC. Protein sequence: CASSDSPTSLAESSYEQYF.

The V gene is TRBV19, the J gene TRBJ1-5, with a possible D match to TRBD1 (5 bases). Trimming cost V 5 bases and J 0 bases, with 14 bases left between them. Germline CDR1 and CDR2: LNHDA and SQIVND (reference sequence). This CDR3 is 16 amino acids long. For the CDR3, the DNA is TGTGCCAGTAGTTCTGGGGCAGCAAGTAGCAATCAGCCCCAGCATTTT. It encodes CASSSGAASSNQPQHF.

The chain recombines TRBV18 with TRBJ1-5; TRBD1 is a possible D gene (5 bases). The length of the CDR3 is 14 residues. Germline V gene lookup returns CDR1 KGHSH and CDR2 LQKENI. Deletions cut 8 bases from V and 3 bases from J, with 14 bases between. CDR3 nucleotide sequence: TGTGCCAGCACAGGTGGCAACAACAATCAGCCCCAGCATTTT. It codes for CASTGGNNNQPQHF.

This clone was observed a handful of times. The V gene is TRBV18, the J gene TRBJ1-1, with D unresolved. The germline V and J ends were trimmed by 2 bases and 8 bases, with 21 bases remaining between them. The V gene's germline CDR1 is KGHSH and CDR2 LQKENI. The CDR3 loop spans 16 amino acids. The CDR3 nucleotides are TGTGCCAGCTCACCAGGAATGGTCGAAGGGAGGGAAGAAGCTTTCTTT. This encodes CASSPGMVEGREEAFF.

This clone appeared a single time. The chain uses TRBV5-4 and TRBJ2-2; perhaps TRBD2 as D (6 bases). Germline V gene lookup returns CDR1 SGHNT and CDR2 YYREEE (reference sequence). V lost 5 bases to trimming and J lost 7 bases, with 12 bases between them. CDR3 length equals 13 residues. The CDR3 loop is CASSKGGIGELFF. Here the CDR3 DNA reads TGTGCCAGCAGTAAGGGCGGGATCGGGGAGCTGTTTTTT.

The chain has TRBV21-1 and TRBJ1-1. TRBV21-1 has pseudogene status. The CDR3 sequence is 14 residues long. CDR3 region: CASSKVIAPTEAFF. CDR3 sequence (DNA): TGTGCCAGCAGCAAAGTGATAGCGCCGACTGAAGCTTTCTTT.

The V gene is TRBV18, the J gene TRBJ2-5; TRBD2 agrees at 9 bases. This CDR3 region has 16 residues. Germline CDR1 and CDR2: KGHSH and LQKENI. V lost 0 bases, J lost 4 bases, and 6 bases stayed unmatched. The CDR3: CASSPPVLAGRETQYF. CDR3 sequence (DNA): TGTGCCAGCTCACCACCGGTCCTAGCGGGAAGAGAGACCCAGTACTTC.

The genes are TRBV6-4 and TRBJ2-2; 13 bases fit TRBD2. V lost 5 bases to trimming and J lost 5 bases; unmatched junction nucleotides: 2. Germline V gene data show CDR1 as MRHNA and CDR2 as SNTAGT. This CDR3 has 15 residues. The CDR3 here is CASSSGLAGTGELFF. The CDR3 region has the DNA TGTGCCAGCAGTTCGGGACTAGCGGGAACCGGGGAGCTGTTTTTT.